Listed here is a single TCR beta chain. The entry originates in a study of blood T cell repertoires in COVID-19. Study background: The cDNA or gDNA used as material had been derived from T cells, B-cell-depleted T cells, or PBMCs.

The CDR3 loop spans 15 amino acids. Germline CDR1 is LNHNV and CDR2 is YYDKDF (reference sequence). Trimming left V 0 bases short and J 7 bases short, with 13 bases between. In the study's own analysis: Using reference gene primer amplification, nucleated cell counts were estimated. TCRdb's copy holds only in-frame clones and misses some; the assay was immunoSEQ multiplex PCR. That table gives V, J and clone size, and the DNA gave D and trimming. The repertoire has some 48,000 clones, approximately 84% of them found once; the top ten carry roughly 2.5%. The sequencing input was peripheral blood. V usage is TRBV15 and J usage is TRBJ2-1; maybe TRBD1 (5 bases). The sequence was collected from a man aged 50 to 59 with acute or convalescent COVID-19. CDR3 region: CATSRDRVGRNEQFF. For the CDR3, the DNA is TGTGCCACCAGCAGAGATCGGGTGGGGCGGAATGAGCAGTTCTTC.